This TCR beta chain was captured by sequencing in a study of T cell responses to AZD1222 COVID-19 vaccine. Broader study findings: Among those given AZD1222, only six or seven were seropositive at baseline.

A note on this clone: The antigen is not known.

Germline loops: CDR1 SGHDN, CDR2 FVKESK. This CDR3 comprises 14 residues. Trimming took off 4 bases at V and 6 bases at J, with 13 bases between the two ends. TCRdb keeps only in-frame clones here, not all; method: immunoSEQ multiplex PCR. The repertoire has tens of thousands of clones, 75% to 95% of them found once; the top ten carry around 30%. The gene calls are TRBV14 and TRBJ2-1, with D possibly TRBD2 on 6 matching bases. The sequencing used peripheral blood, collected 28 days after the second AZD1222 dose. This sequence originates from an adult who received the AZD1222 COVID-19 vaccine. CDR3 DNA: TGTGCCAGCAGCCCCCTGACTAGTTTCAATGAGCAGTTCTTC. Its translation is CASSPLTSFNEQFF.